This T cell receptor (beta chain) was identified in a study of blood T cell repertoires in COVID-19. Study at large: Sites across the United States, Italy and Spain contributed samples from acute and convalescent COVID-19. From T cells, B-cell-depleted T cells, or PBMCs came the material, which was cDNA or gDNA.

Original analysis: Researchers report that nucleated cell counts were estimated from reference gene primer amplification. Here immunoSEQ multiplex PCR was the method, and the copy in TCRdb shows in-frame clones only, minus some. V, J and clone size derive from that table, while D and trimming were established from the DNA sequence. This table holds under 250,000 clones, approximately 84% found once. Germline CDR1 and CDR2: LGHDT and YNNKEL (reference sequence). J gave up 8 bases and V 2 bases, and 13 bases lay outside the gene matches. CDR3 size: 16 residues. This chain connects TRBV3-1 (or the pseudogene TRBV3-2) to TRBJ1-2; TRBD1 matches at 8 bases. The sequenced sample was peripheral blood. The source is a man aged 50 to 60 with acute or convalescent COVID-19. CDR3 sequence (DNA): TGTGCCAGCAGCCAATTCAAAAGACCAGGGGGCCGAGGCTACACCTTC. Translated, it gives CASSQFKRPGGRGYTF.